This T cell receptor (beta chain) was documented in a study of blood T cell repertoires in COVID-19. Study overall: PBMCs, B-cell-depleted T cells, or T cells provided the cDNA or gDNA that made up the material.

CDR3 length: 16 residues. Trimming removed 5 bases from V and 0 bases from J; junction bases left unmatched: 8. CDR1 SGHKS and CDR2 YYEKEE come from the germline V gene (reference sequence). Profiling relied on immunoSEQ multiplex PCR, and the TCRdb table lists in-frame clones only, not all of them. The sample lists around 86,000 clones; under 85% were seen once. The sequence was obtained from a woman over 75 with acute or convalescent COVID-19. The sequenced sample consisted of peripheral blood. J is TRBJ1-5 and V is TRBV5-5; 7 bases fit TRBD1. The DNA of the CDR3 is TGTGCCAGCAGTCAACGACAGGGAACTAGCAATCAGCCCCAGCATTTT. It codes for CASSQRQGTSNQPQHF.